This note documents a single T cell receptor beta chain sequence. The source of the sample is a study of blood T cell repertoires in COVID-19. Using immunoSEQ multiplex PCR, the repertoire was profiled, and TCRdb retains in-frame clones only, with some absent. This table holds some 240,000 clones, more than 80% found once. This CDR3 has 13 amino acids. Germline V lookup: CDR1 SGHRS, CDR2 YFSETQ. The ends were cut back, 0 bases at V and 4 bases at J, with 7 bases in the middle. This receptor was taken from a woman older than 75 with COVID-19, enrolled during active disease. V and J are TRBV5-1 and TRBJ1-2, with D hard to call. The sequencing input was peripheral blood. The CDR3 protein is CASSLEQIYGYTF. CDR3 nucleotide sequence: TGCGCCAGCAGCTTGGAACAGATCTATGGCTACACCTTC.